This is a list of T cell receptor beta chains from one sample in a study of PD-L1 blockade in urothelial cancer. TCRdb's copy holds only in-frame clones and misses some; the assay was immunoSEQ multiplex PCR. The sample yields tens of thousands of clones, roughly 87% seen once. Sequencing used PBMCs, obtained around atezolizumab (anti-PD-L1) treatment. These receptors originate from an older man with urothelial cancer. CDR3s include the opening cysteine and the closing phenylalanine or tryptophan. A D gene is named only where the DNA matches it firmly. Clone size appears in some rows only: once, few, many, or a class for an expanded clone.

>NA|TRBJ1-1|TRBV27|NA
TGTGCCAGCAGTTACCGGGACAAAGCTTTCTTT
CASSYRDKAFF
>NA|TRBJ2-7|TRBV25-1|once
TGTGCCAGCAGTGAATTTCAGGGCAGGGAAATGCGCGAGCAGTACTTC
CASSEFQGREMREQYF
>TRBD2|TRBJ2-7|TRBV6-6|NA
TGTGCCAGCAGTTCCCCTTGGGTAGCGGGAGCCTACGAGCAGTACTTC
CASSSPWVAGAYEQYF
>NA|TRBJ1-1|TRBV2|NA
TGTGCCAGCCGACAGTTTAACACTGAAGCTTTCTTT
CASRQFNTEAFF
>TRBD2|TRBJ2-1|TRBV28|NA
TGTGCCAGCAGTAATTTTGACGGGAGGACCTACAATGAGCAGTTCTTC
CASSNFDGRTYNEQFF
>NA|TRBJ1-1|TRBV5-1|NA
TGCGCCAGCAGCTCTTCCGGGACAAACACTGAAGCTTTCTTT
CASSSSGTNTEAFF
>NA|TRBJ2-7|TRBV27|NA
TGTGCCAGCAGTTTAACTACAGGTAACTCCTACGAGCAGTACTTC
CASSLTTGNSYEQYF
>TRBD2|TRBJ2-3|TRBV4-3|NA
TGCGCCAGCAGCGCTCAGCGGGAGGCCACAGATACGCAGTATTTT
CASSAQREATDTQYF
>NA|TRBJ2-3|TRBV20-1|NA
TGCAGTGCTAGAGATCGGGATACGCAGTATTTT
CSARDRDTQYF
>NA|TRBJ2-7|TRBV7-2|NA
TGTGCCAGCAGCTTTGGAGAGGGCCACGAGCAGTACTTC
CASSFGEGHEQYF
>TRBD1|TRBJ1-5|TRBV19|NA
TGTGCCAGTAGTATAGGGGACAGGGGGTCTAATCAGCCCCAGCATTTT
CASSIGDRGSNQPQHF
>TRBD1|TRBJ1-1|TRBV28|NA
TGTGCCAGCAGGCGACAGGGTGGGACTGAAGCTTTCTTT
CASRRQGGTEAFF
>NA|TRBJ2-2|TRBV5-1|NA
TGCGCCAGCAGCCCCAATCAGGGTACCGGGGAGCTGTTTTTT
CASSPNQGTGELFF
>NA|TRBJ2-2|TRBV29-1|NA
TGCAGCGTTTACAGGGTATCAGGCGGGGAGCTGTTTTTT
CSVYRVSGGELFF
>TRBD1|TRBJ2-5|TRBV5-4|once
TGTGCCAGCAGCTTAGATACAGGGGGCAAAGAGACCCAGTACTTC
CASSLDTGGKETQYF
>TRBD2|TRBJ2-3|TRBV28|NA
TGTGCCAGCAGTTTACCTAGCGGAAACACAGATACGCAGTATTTT
CASSLPSGNTDTQYF
>TRBD2|TRBJ2-3|TRBV11-3|NA
TGTGCCAGCAGCTTGGGGACTAGCGGAAGCACAGATACGCAGTATTTT
CASSLGTSGSTDTQYF
>TRBD2|TRBJ2-7|TRBV5-1|NA
TGCGCCAGCAGCCACACTAGCGGAAGTGGCGAGCAGTACTTC
CASSHTSGSGEQYF
>NA|TRBJ2-7|TRBV7-6|NA
TGTGCCAGCAGCAACTACCCAGTTACCTACGAGCAGTACTTC
CASSNYPVTYEQYF
>TRBD1|TRBJ2-7|TRBV27|NA
TGTGCCAGCACTCTCGGACAGGGGCTCTCCTACGAGCAGTACTTC
CASTLGQGLSYEQYF
>TRBD2|TRBJ2-7|TRBV7-2|NA
TGTGCCAGCAGCTTAGTGGGCGGGAGGGTCGACGAGCAGTACTTC
CASSLVGGRVDEQYF
>TRBD1|TRBJ2-1|TRBV6-5|once
TGTGCCAGCAGCCCAGGACAGGGCTCCTACAATGAGCAGTTCTTC
CASSPGQGSYNEQFF
>TRBD1|TRBJ2-2|TRBV30|NA
TGTGCCTGGGCACGGACAGGGGTTAATACCGGGGAGCTGTTTTTT
CAWARTGVNTGELFF
>NA|TRBJ1-1|TRBV11-2|few
TGTGCCAGCAGCTTATCGCTTCGGGGAGGGGACCACACTGAAGCTTTCTTT
CASSLSLRGGDHTEAFF
>TRBD1|TRBJ2-4|TRBV7-9|NA
TGTGCCAGCAGCTTAGCGGAAGGACAGGGTCTAGCCAAAAACATTCAGTACTTC
CASSLAEGQGLAKNIQYF
>NA|TRBJ2-3|TRBV7-6|NA
TGTGCCAGCAGCTCCCAGCCTAGTAAGGATACGCAGTATTTT
CASSSQPSKDTQYF
>NA|TRBJ1-2|TRBV18|NA
TGTGCCAGCTCACCAAAACAGGATAACTATGGCTACACCTTC
CASSPKQDNYGYTF
>TRBD1|TRBJ1-2|TRBV19|NA
TGTGCCAGTAGTCTCCGGGACAGGGGCTATGGCTACACCTTC
CASSLRDRGYGYTF
>NA|TRBJ2-7|TRBV5-1|NA
TGCGCCAGCAGCTTGGTCCGCGGGGCCGGCTACGAGCAGTACTTC
CASSLVRGAGYEQYF
>NA|TRBJ1-1|TRBV27|NA
TGTGCCAGCAGTTTAGGGCAGGGTTGGAGCACTGAAGCTTTCTTT
CASSLGQGWSTEAFF
>TRBD2|TRBJ2-7|TRBV27|NA
TGTGCCAGCAGTCCACGGGGGCGGGGGGGGTACGAGCAGTACTTC
CASSPRGRGGYEQYF
>TRBD1|TRBJ1-1|TRBV11-1|NA
TGTGCCAGCAGCTGGGGACAGGGTATAGGGAACACTGAAGCTTTCTTT
CASSWGQGIGNTEAFF